At least ten counts were recorded for the clone carrying this T cell receptor beta chain. These data belong to a study of T cells after posttransplantation cyclophosphamide. Germline V CDR1 and CDR2: SGHNT, YENEEA. The CDR3 runs to 16 residues. V was clipped by 5 bases and J by 4 bases, with 18 bases between them. The repertoire was sequenced with immunoSEQ multiplex PCR; TCRdb's copy has only in-frame clones and lacks some. The sample yields 20,000 to 25,000 clones, without any singletons. The sequenced material came from PBMCs. The chain couples TRBV11-3 to TRBJ2-1; D may be TRBD1 (6 bases). This sequence was found in an older woman in good health, CMV-negative, and a related stem cell transplant donor. The DNA for the CDR3 is TGTGCCAGCAGCCCGACCGGTGGGGGCCTTTACAATGAGCAGTTCTTC. The encoded protein is CASSPTGGGLYNEQFF.